The clone carrying this T cell receptor beta chain was seen only a few times. Its antigen is undetermined. This record belongs to a study of T cell repertoires in cytomegalovirus infection. About the research overall: Signatures in public TCR beta sequences pointed to both CMV infection and matching HLA type.

TCRdb passed the reads through MiXCR, listing each CDR3 protein once. The sample lists around 530,000 distinct CDR3 sequences, approximately 17% occurring once. The study's findings and limits: HLA-C-restricted, CMV-specific TCR beta clonotypes were dominant ex vivo.

Germline CDR1 DFQATT, CDR2 SNEGSKA (reference sequence). This CDR3 region has 14 residues. Trimming pared 5 bases from V and 3 bases from J, leaving 17 bases between. Sequenced input: CD8+ T cells from PBMCs. This clonotype originated in a human donor in good health (CMV status not recorded). Some clones in this sample may be carry-over from other donors' samples. The J gene is TRBJ2-7, the V gene TRBV20-1; D unresolved. In DNA, the CDR3 is TGCAGTGCTGCCCCCATGGGGTCCCTCTACGAGCAGTACTTC. The encoded protein is CSAAPMGSLYEQYF.